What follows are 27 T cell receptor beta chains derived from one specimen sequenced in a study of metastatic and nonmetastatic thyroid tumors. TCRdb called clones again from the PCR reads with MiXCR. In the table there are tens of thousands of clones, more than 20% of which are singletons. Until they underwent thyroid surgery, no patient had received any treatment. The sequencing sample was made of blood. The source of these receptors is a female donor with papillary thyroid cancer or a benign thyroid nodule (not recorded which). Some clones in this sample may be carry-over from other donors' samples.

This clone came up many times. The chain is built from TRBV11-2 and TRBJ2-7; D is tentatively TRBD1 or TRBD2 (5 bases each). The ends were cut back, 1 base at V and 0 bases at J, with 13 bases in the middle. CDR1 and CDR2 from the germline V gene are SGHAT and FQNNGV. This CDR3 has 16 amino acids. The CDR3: CASSLGRDGSSYEQYF. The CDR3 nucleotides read TGTGCCAGCAGCTTAGGCCGGGACGGATCCTCCTACGAGCAGTACTTC.

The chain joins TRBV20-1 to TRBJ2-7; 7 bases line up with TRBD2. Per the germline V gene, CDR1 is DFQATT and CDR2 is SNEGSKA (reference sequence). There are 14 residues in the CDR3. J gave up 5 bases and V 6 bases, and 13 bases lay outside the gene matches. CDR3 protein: CSAKVGLWPHEQYF. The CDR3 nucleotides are TGCAGTGCCAAGGTGGGACTATGGCCTCACGAGCAGTACTTC.

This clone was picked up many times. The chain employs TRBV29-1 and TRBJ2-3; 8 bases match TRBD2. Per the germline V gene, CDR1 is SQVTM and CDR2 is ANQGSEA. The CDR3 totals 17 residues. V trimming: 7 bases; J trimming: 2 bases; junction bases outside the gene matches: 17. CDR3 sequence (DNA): TGCAGCGCACATATACGTCCCAAGCGGGAGCCCACAGATACGCAGTATTTT. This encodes CSAHIRPKREPTDTQYF.

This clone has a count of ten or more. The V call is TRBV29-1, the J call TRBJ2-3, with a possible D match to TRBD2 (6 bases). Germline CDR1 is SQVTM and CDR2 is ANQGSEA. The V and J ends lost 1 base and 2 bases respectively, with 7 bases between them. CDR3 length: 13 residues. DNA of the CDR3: TGCAGCGTTGAAGGGGGGGTCACAGATACGCAGTATTTT. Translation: CSVEGGVTDTQYF.

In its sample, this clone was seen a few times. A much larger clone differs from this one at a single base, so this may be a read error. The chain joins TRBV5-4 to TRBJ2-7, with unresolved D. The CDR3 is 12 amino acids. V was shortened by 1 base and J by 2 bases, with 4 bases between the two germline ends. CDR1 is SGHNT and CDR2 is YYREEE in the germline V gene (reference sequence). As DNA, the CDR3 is TGTGCCAGCAGCTTGCAACCCTACGAGCAGTACTTC. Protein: CASSLQPYEQYF.

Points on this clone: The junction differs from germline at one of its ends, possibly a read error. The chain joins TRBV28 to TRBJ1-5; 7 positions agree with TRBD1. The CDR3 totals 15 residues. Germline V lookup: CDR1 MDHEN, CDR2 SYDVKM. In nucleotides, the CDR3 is TGTGCCAGCAGGCAGGGGGGGGCATTGCATCAGCCCCAGAATTTT. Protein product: CASRQGGALHQPQNF.

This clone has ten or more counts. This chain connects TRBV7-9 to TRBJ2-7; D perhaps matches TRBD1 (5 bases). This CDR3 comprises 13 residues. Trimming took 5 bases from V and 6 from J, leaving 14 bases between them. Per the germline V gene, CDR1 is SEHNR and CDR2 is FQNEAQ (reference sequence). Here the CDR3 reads CASSRQPTFEQYF. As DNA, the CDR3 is TGTGCCAGCAGCCGACAGCCTACGTTCGAGCAGTACTTC.

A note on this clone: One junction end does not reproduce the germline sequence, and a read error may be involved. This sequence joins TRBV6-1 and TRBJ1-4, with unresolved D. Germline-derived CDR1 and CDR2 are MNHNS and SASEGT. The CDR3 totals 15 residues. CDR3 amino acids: CASSTPGKGLEKLVF. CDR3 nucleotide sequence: TGTGCCAGCAGTACGCCCGGGAAGGGATTGGAAAAACTGGTTTTT.

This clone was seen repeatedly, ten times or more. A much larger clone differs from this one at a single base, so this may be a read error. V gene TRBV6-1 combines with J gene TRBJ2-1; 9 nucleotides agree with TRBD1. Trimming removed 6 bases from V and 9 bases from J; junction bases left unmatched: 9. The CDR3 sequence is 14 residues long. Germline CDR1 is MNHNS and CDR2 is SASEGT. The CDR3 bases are TGTGCCAGCAGCTACCCGGGACAGGGTGGTGAGCAGTTCTTC. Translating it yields CASSYPGQGGEQFF.

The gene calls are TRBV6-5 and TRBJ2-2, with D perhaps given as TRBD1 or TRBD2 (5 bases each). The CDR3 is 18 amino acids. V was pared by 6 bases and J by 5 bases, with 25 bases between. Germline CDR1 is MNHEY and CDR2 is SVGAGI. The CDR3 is CASRGPRLSGRITGELFF. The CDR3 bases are TGTGCCAGCAGGGGACCCAGACTATCGGGAAGGATTACCGGGGAGCTGTTTTTT.

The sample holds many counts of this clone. Here the CDR3 reads CASSLTGRNEQFF. CDR3 nucleotides: TGTGCCAGCAGTCTCACAGGGAGGAATGAGCAGTTCTTC. The chain is built from TRBV27 and TRBJ2-1, with D possibly called TRBD1 or TRBD2 (6 bases each). In germline, CDR1 is MNHEY, CDR2 SMNVEV (reference sequence). V was trimmed by 5 bases and J by 7 bases, leaving 12 bases between them. The CDR3 consists of 13 residues.

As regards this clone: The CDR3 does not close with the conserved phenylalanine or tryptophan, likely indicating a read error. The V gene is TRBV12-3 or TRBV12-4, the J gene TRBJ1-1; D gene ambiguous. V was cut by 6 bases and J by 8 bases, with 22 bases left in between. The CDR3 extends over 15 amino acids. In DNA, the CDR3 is TGTGCCAGCAGGAAGGTCGGTCGGATTCGGACCGAAGCTTTCTGT. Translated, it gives CASRKVGRIRTEAFC.

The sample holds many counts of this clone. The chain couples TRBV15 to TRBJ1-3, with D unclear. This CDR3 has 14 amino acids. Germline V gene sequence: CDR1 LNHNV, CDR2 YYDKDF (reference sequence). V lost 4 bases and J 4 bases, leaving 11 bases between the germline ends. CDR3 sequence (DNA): TGTGCCACCAGCACCGGCCGGGGAGGAAACACCATATATTTT. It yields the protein CATSTGRGGNTIYF. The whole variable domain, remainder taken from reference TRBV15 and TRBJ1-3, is DAMVIQNPRYQVTQFGKPVTLSCSQTLNHNVMYWYQQKSSQAPKLLFHYYDKDFNNEADTPDNFQSRRPNTSFCFLDIRSPGLGDTAMYLCATSTGRGGNTIYFGEGSWLTVV.

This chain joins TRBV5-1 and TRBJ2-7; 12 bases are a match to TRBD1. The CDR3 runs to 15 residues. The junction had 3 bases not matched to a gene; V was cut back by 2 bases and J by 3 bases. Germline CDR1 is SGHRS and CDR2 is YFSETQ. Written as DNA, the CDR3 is TGCGCCAGCAGCTTTGGGACAGGGGGCGACTACGAGCAGTACTTC. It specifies CASSFGTGGDYEQYF.

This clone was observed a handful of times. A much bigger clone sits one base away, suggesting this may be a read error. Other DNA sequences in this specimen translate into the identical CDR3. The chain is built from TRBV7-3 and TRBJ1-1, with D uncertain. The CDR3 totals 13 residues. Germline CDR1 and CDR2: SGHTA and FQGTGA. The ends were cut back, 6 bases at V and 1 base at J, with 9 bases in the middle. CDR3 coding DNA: TGTGCCAGCAGATTTTCGGCGAACACTGAAGCTTTCTTT. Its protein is CASRFSANTEAFF. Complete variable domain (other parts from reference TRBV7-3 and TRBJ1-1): GAGVSQTPSNKVTEKGKYVELRCDPISGHTALYWYRQSLGQGPEFLIYFQGTGAADDSGLPNDRFFAVRPEGSVSTLKIQRTERGDSAVYLCASRFSANTEAFFGQGTRLTVV.

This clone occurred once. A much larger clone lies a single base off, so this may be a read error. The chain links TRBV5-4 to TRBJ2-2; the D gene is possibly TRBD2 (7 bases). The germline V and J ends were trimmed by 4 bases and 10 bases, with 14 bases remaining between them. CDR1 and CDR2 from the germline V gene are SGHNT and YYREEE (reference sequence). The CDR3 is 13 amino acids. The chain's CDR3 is CASSAGAAAELFF. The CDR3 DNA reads TGTGCCAGCAGCGCGGGGGCGGCCGCGGAGCTGTTTTTT.

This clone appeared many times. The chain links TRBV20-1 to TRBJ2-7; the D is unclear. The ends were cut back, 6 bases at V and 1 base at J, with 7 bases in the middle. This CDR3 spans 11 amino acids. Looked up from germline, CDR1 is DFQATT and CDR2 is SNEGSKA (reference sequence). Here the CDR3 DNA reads TGCAGTGCACGCAAGTCCTACGAGCAGTACTTC. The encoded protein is CSARKSYEQYF.

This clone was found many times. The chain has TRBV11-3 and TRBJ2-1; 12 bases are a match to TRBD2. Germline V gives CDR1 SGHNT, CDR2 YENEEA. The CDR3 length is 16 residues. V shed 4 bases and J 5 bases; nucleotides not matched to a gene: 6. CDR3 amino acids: CASSSRGLAGNNEQFF. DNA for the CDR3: TGTGCCAGCAGCTCACGCGGACTAGCGGGAAACAATGAGCAGTTCTTC.

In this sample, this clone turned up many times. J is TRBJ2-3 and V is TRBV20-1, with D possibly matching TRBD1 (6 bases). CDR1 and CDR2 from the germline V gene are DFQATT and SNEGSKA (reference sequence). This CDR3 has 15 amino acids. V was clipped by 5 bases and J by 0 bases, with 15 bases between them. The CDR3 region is CSAHVDRSSTDTQYF. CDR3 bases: TGCAGTGCTCATGTCGACAGGAGCAGCACAGATACGCAGTATTTT.

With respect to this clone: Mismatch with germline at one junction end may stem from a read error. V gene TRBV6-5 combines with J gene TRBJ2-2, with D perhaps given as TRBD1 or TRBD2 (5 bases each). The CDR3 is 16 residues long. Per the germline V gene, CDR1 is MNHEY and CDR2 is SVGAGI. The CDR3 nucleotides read TGTGCCAGCAGTTACTCGGCGACATGGGGCTTCGGGGATCTGTTTTTT. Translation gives CASSYSATWGFGDLFF.

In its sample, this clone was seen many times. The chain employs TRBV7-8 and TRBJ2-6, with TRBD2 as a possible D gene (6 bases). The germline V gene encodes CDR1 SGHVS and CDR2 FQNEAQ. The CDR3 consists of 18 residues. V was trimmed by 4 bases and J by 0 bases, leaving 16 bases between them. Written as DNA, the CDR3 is TGTGCCAGCAGCTCCCACTGGGACTCCGGCTCTGGGGCCAACGTCCTGACTTTC. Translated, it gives CASSSHWDSGSGANVLTF.

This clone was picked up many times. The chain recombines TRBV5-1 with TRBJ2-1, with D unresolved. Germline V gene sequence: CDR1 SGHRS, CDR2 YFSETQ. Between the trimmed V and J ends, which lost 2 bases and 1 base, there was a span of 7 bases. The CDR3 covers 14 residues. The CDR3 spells CASSFQESYNEQFF. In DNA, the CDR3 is TGCGCCAGCAGCTTCCAGGAGTCCTACAATGAGCAGTTCTTC.

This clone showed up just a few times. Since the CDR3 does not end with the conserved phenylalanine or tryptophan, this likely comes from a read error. CDR3 amino acids: CASVHGGSHEQFS. CDR3 nucleotides: TGTGCCAGCGTCCACGGGGGTTCCCATGAGCAGTTCTCC. The chain links TRBV5-4 to TRBJ2-1; TRBD2 is a possible D gene (6 bases). CDR3 length: 13 amino acids. The V gene's germline CDR1 is SGHNT and CDR2 YYREEE (reference sequence). V lost 7 bases, J lost 8 bases, and 16 bases lay in between.

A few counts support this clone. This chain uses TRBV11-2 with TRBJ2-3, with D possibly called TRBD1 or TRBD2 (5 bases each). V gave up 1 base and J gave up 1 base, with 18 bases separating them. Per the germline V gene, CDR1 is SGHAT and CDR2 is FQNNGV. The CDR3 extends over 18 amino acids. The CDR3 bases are TGTGCCAGCAGCTTAGTACAGTCGTGGGAGACAGGCACAGATACGCAGTATTTT. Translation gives CASSLVQSWETGTDTQYF.

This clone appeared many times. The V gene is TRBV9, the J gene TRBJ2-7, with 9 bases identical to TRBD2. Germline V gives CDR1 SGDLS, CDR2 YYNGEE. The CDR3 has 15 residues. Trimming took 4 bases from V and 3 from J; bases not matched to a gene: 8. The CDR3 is CASSQRSSGNYEQYF. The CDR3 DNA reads TGTGCCAGCAGCCAACGTTCTAGCGGGAACTACGAGCAGTACTTC.

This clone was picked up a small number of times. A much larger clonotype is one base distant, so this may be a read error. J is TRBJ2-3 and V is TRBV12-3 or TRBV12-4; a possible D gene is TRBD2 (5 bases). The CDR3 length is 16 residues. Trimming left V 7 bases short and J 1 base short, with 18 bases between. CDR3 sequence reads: CASTPTGVPRTDTQYF. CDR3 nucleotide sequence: TGTGCCAGCACCCCCACCGGGGTGCCTCGCACAGATACGCAGTATTTT.

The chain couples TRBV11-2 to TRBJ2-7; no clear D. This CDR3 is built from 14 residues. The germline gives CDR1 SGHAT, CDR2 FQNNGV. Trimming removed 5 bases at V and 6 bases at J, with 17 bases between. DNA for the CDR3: TGTGCCAGCAGCCCCTCTTTGGTAAAGGTCGAGCAGTACTTC. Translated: CASSPSLVKVEQYF.